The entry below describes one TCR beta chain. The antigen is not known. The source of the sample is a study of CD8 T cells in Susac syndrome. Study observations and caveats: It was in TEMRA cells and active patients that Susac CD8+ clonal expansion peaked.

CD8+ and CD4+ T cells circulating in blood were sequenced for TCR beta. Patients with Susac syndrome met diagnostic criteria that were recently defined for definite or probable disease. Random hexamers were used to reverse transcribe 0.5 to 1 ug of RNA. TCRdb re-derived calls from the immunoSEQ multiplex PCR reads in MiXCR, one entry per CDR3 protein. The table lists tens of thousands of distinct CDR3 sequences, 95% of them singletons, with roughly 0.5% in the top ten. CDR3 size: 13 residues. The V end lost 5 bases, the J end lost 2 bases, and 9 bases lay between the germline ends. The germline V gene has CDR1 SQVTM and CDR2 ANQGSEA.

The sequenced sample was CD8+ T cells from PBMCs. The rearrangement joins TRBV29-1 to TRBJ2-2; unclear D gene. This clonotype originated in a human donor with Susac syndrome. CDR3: CSVLDDNTGELFF. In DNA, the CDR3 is TGCAGCGTTTTGGACGATAACACCGGGGAGCTGTTTTTT.